The TCR beta chain described here comes from a study of CD8 T cells in ankylosing spondylitis. The study, taken as a whole, reports: A TCR beta motif made of several highly homologous variants seemed typical of ankylosing spondylitis blood. Disease-linked clones were CD8+ and relatively rare in peripheral blood. Matched ankylosing spondylitis synovial fluid reportedly showed significant enrichment of disease-linked clones.

Remarks on this clonotype: The antigen remains undetermined.

From the 5' RACE reads, TCRdb called clonotypes with MiXCR, one entry per CDR3 protein. Of roughly 350,000 distinct CDR3 sequences detected, 8% appear once; the ten largest clones hold approximately 15%. With V trimmed by 5 bases and J by 6 bases, 3 bases remained unmatched. CDR3 length: 14 residues. Looked up from germline, CDR1 is SGHTA and CDR2 is FQGTGA. Source material: blood, either unsorted or a sorted T cell fraction (not recorded which). The genes are TRBV7-3 and TRBJ2-5, with TRBD2 matching 13 bases. This TCR was sampled from a male donor with ankylosing spondylitis. Here the CDR3 reads CASSRLAGGQTQYF. The DNA of the CDR3 is TGTGCCAGCAGCCGACTAGCGGGAGGTCAGACCCAGTACTTC.